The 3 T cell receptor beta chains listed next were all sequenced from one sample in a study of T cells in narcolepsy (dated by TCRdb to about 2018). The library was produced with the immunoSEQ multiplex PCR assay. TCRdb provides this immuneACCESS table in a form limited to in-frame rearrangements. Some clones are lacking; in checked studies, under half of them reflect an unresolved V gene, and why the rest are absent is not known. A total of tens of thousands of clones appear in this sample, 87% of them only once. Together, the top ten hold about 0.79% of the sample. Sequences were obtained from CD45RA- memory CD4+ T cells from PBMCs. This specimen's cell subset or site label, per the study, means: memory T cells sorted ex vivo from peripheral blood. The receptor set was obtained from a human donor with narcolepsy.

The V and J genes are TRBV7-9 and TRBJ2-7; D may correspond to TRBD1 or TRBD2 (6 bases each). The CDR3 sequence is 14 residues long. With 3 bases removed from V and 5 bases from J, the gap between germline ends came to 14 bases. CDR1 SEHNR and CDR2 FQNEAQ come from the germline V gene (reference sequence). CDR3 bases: TGTGCCAGCAGCTTGGAGGGGGTTTCTGACGAGCAGTACTTC. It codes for CASSLEGVSDEQYF.

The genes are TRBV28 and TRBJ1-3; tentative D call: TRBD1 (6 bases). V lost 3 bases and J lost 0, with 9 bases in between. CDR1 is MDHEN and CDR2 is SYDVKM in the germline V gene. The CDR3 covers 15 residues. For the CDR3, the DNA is TGTGCCAGCAGTTTCGGGGGGGCCTCTGGAAACACCATATATTTT. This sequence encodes CASSFGGASGNTIYF.

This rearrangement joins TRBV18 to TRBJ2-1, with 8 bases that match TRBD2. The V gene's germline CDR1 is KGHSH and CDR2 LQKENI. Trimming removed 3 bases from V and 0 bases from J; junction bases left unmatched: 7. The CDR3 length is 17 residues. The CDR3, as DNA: TGTGCCAGCTCACCGACTAGCGTCTATAGCTCCTACAATGAGCAGTTCTTC. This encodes CASSPTSVYSSYNEQFF.